The next 24 T cell receptor beta chains were all read from a single sample in a study of identical twins. Each CDR3 protein is one row after TCRdb ran MiXCR on the 5' RACE reads. The data show hundreds of thousands of distinct CDR3 sequences, with over 15% seen just once and 13% held by the top ten. The same data also went into a second study, on T cells expressing NK-cell markers.

The sequencing sample was made of PBMCs. These TCRs come from a woman younger than 35 in good health.

The rearrangement links TRBV5-1 to TRBJ2-7; D unclear. Germline assignment: CDR1 SGHRS and CDR2 YFSETQ. The CDR3 is 14 residues long. V shed 0 bases and J shed 1 base, with 8 bases lying between them. In DNA form, the CDR3 reads TGCGCCAGCAGCTTGGCCTCCAGGTCCTACGAGCAGTACTTC. Protein: CASSLASRSYEQYF.

The rearrangement uses TRBV11-1 and TRBJ2-5, with 10 bases lining up with TRBD2. J gave up 1 base and V 4 bases, and 12 bases lay outside the gene matches. This CDR3 region has 18 residues. Germline assignment: CDR1 SGHAT and CDR2 FQDESV (reference sequence). In DNA form, the CDR3 reads TGTGCCAGCAGCTCCCTGACCCTAGCGGGGGTGATCCAAGAGACCCAGTACTTC. Translated, it gives CASSSLTLAGVIQETQYF.

The chain links TRBV9 to TRBJ1-3; TRBD1 is a possible D gene (6 bases). V was shortened by 0 bases and J by 8 bases, with 12 bases between the two germline ends. CDR1 and CDR2 from the germline V gene are SGDLS and YYNGEE. This CDR3 has 14 amino acids. Here the CDR3 reads CASSVEPSGDTIYF. Written as DNA, the CDR3 is TGTGCCAGCAGCGTAGAACCCTCAGGGGACACCATATATTTT.

This clonotype was seen a handful of times. The chain couples TRBV5-1 to TRBJ2-7, with 8 bases aligning to TRBD2. The CDR3 is 15 residues long. J gave up 0 bases and V 4 bases, and 6 bases lay outside the gene matches. Germline V CDR1 and CDR2: SGHRS, YFSETQ. The CDR3 sequence: CASSPREGSSYEQYF. In DNA form, the CDR3 reads TGCGCCAGCAGCCCACGGGAGGGAAGCTCCTACGAGCAGTACTTC.

The chain recombines TRBV5-8 with TRBJ2-1; TRBD2 aligns across 8 bases. Germline CDR1 reads SGHTS; CDR2 reads YDEGEE. The junction had 7 bases not matched to a gene; V was cut back by 6 bases and J by 2 bases. This CDR3 has 15 amino acids. The DNA of the CDR3 is TGTGCCAGCACCGGGGAACTAGCGGCCTACAATGAGCAGTTCTTC. Protein product: CASTGELAAYNEQFF.

This clonotype was picked up many times. The CDR3 loop reads CASTLGGQGTYEQYF. DNA for the CDR3: TGCGCCAGCACCCTTGGGGGACAGGGGACCTACGAGCAGTACTTC. This chain uses TRBV5-1 with TRBJ2-7; 10 bases align to TRBD1. Trimming at V came to 6 bases and at J to 2 bases, leaving 8 bases not matched to a gene. This CDR3 is built from 15 residues. CDR1 and CDR2 (germline): SGHRS, YFSETQ.

This clonotype was recorded a few times. The V gene is TRBV12-3 or TRBV12-4, the J gene TRBJ2-5; 12 nucleotides line up with TRBD1. This CDR3 contains 16 residues. V shed 4 bases, J shed 5 bases, and the junction held 8 bases outside the gene matches. In nucleotides, the CDR3 is TGTGCCAGCAGTTCCCGCGGGACAGGGGGCAGGGAGACCCAGTACTTC. It translates to CASSSRGTGGRETQYF.

The rearrangement joins TRBV15 to TRBJ1-4, with 7 positions matching TRBD1. Per germline, CDR1 LNHNV and CDR2 YYDKDF (reference sequence). CDR3 length: 14 residues. V trimming: 9 bases; J trimming: 4 bases; junction bases outside the gene matches: 8. For the CDR3, the DNA is TGTGCCACGAGGGCAAACAGGGGTAATGAAAAACTGTTTTTT. This sequence encodes CATRANRGNEKLFF.

Only a few counts were recorded for this clonotype. The DNA of the CDR3 is TGCGCCAGCAGTGGCAGGACTAGTTCCCAGTCCGCCGGGGAGCTGTTTTTT. Amino acids: CASSGRTSSQSAGELFF. The chain combines TRBV10-1 with TRBJ2-2, with TRBD2 matching 7 bases. The V gene end was trimmed by 4 bases and the J gene end by 6 bases; junction bases not matched to a gene: 14. The CDR3 runs to 17 residues. Germline V gene lookup returns CDR1 WNHNN and CDR2 SYGVQD (reference sequence).

This clonotype was detected only a few times. This chain links TRBV20-1 with TRBJ2-1, with D perhaps matching TRBD1 (5 bases). CDR3 length equals 15 residues. The germline V and J ends were trimmed by 0 bases and 3 bases, with 12 bases remaining between them. In germline, CDR1 is DFQATT, CDR2 SNEGSKA (reference sequence). CDR3 in amino acids: CSARDIKQGYNEQFF. CDR3 DNA sequence: TGCAGTGCTAGAGATATCAAGCAGGGCTACAATGAGCAGTTCTTC.

The rearrangement links TRBV20-1 to TRBJ2-3; 8 bases map to TRBD2. This CDR3 has 14 residues. The J segment lost 3 bases and the V segment lost 5 bases, leaving 7 bases of the junction unmatched. Germline V lookup: CDR1 DFQATT, CDR2 SNEGSKA (reference sequence). The CDR3 coding sequence is TGCAGTGCTGAGCCGACTAGCGAGACAGATACGCAGTATTTT. Amino acids: CSAEPTSETDTQYF.

The chain combines TRBV7-9 with TRBJ1-2, with TRBD1 identical over 7 bases. Germline V gene sequence: CDR1 SEHNR, CDR2 FQNEAQ (reference sequence). V was pared by 5 bases and J by 4 bases, with 13 bases of the junction left unmatched. The CDR3 loop spans 16 amino acids. This chain's CDR3 is CASSPRQGYTFYGYTF. CDR3 nucleotide sequence: TGTGCCAGCAGCCCGCGACAGGGATACACCTTCTATGGCTACACCTTC.

The rearrangement joins TRBV9 to TRBJ2-1; D not certain. CDR1 and CDR2 from the germline V gene are SGDLS and YYNGEE. This CDR3 is 13 amino acids long. V gave up 2 bases and J gave up 9 bases, with 12 bases separating them. CDR3 bases: TGTGCCAGCAGCGTGGCGGTCCGGAGTGAGCAGTTCTTC. Translated: CASSVAVRSEQFF.

This clonotype was seen a few times. The chain recombines TRBV5-4 with TRBJ1-4; D perhaps matches TRBD1 (5 bases). This CDR3 is 15 amino acids long. Between the trimmed V and J ends, which lost 0 bases and 8 bases, there was a span of 14 bases. Germline V lookup: CDR1 SGHNT, CDR2 YYREEE (reference sequence). The CDR3 DNA reads TGTGCCAGCAGCTTGGAGCTGGGGGGAAGGGAAAAACTGTTTTTT. Translating gives CASSLELGGREKLFF.

The genes are TRBV18 and TRBJ1-1, with D maybe TRBD1 (5 bases). CDR1 is KGHSH and CDR2 is LQKENI in the germline V gene. Trimming cost V 2 bases and J 4 bases, with 14 bases left between them. CDR3 length: 15 amino acids. The CDR3 DNA reads TGTGCCAGCTCACCATCGGGGGTTCCGACCACTGAAGCTTTCTTT. This gives the protein CASSPSGVPTTEAFF.

This sequence joins TRBV12-3 or TRBV12-4 and TRBJ1-5; D might be TRBD1 (6 bases). The CDR3 is 14 amino acids. The ends were cut back, 8 bases at V and 3 bases at J, with 14 bases in the middle. The CDR3 sequence is CASAEGGYNQPQHF. The CDR3 nucleotides are TGTGCCAGCGCTGAGGGGGGATACAATCAGCCCCAGCATTTT.

The genes are TRBV20-1 and TRBJ2-1; D might be TRBD2 (5 bases). The V end lost 0 bases, the J end lost 5 bases, and 14 bases lay between the germline ends. The CDR3 runs to 15 residues. Germline loops: CDR1 DFQATT, CDR2 SNEGSKA (reference sequence). The CDR3 nucleotides are TGCAGTGCTAGAGATCCCCGCGGGTCTAACAATGAGCAGTTCTTC. Encoded protein: CSARDPRGSNNEQFF.

The chain has TRBV11-3 and TRBJ2-2; D not resolved. The V end lost 5 bases, the J end lost 5 bases, and 15 bases lay between the germline ends. Germline lookup yields CDR1 SGHNT and CDR2 YENEEA. This CDR3 region has 15 residues. CDR3 DNA: TGTGCCAGCAGCCATTTAGGGTTGGGGACCGGGGAGCTGTTTTTT. Residues: CASSHLGLGTGELFF.

This clonotype showed up just a few times. This chain uses TRBV7-8 with TRBJ2-1; 9 bases fit TRBD2. The V gene end was trimmed by 5 bases and the J gene end by 4 bases; junction bases not matched to a gene: 6. CDR3 length: 15 amino acids. Germline CDR1 and CDR2: SGHVS and FQNEAQ. In DNA form, the CDR3 reads TGTGCCAGCAGCCGGCGGACTAGCGATTACAATGAGCAGTTCTTC. Translated, it gives CASSRRTSDYNEQFF.

The genes are TRBV12-3 or TRBV12-4 and TRBJ2-4; TRBD1 matches 9 bases. This CDR3 is built from 13 residues. The trim removed 4 bases at V and 8 bases at J, leaving 3 bases unmatched. CDR3 nucleotides: TGTGCCAGCAGTTCGGGGGACAGGGACATTCAGTACTTC. Translation: CASSSGDRDIQYF.

This clonotype showed up just a few times. This rearrangement joins TRBV12-3 or TRBV12-4 to TRBJ2-7; D is ambiguous. The CDR3 has 13 amino acids. V lost 1 base and J lost 5, with 9 bases in between. The CDR3 reads CASSLVVIHEQYF. In DNA form, the CDR3 reads TGTGCCAGCAGTTTAGTGGTTATCCACGAGCAGTACTTC.

The rearrangement uses TRBV12-3 or TRBV12-4 and TRBJ2-2; possibly TRBD2 for D (5 bases). Trimming removed 10 bases at V and 2 bases at J, with 14 bases between. The CDR3 runs to 14 residues. The CDR3 DNA is TGTGCCACCGAGCGGCCTCCCAACACCGGGGAGCTGTTTTTT. Translated: CATERPPNTGELFF.

The chain uses TRBV5-5 and TRBJ2-1, with D tentatively TRBD2 (6 bases). This CDR3 has 13 residues. Trimming removed 4 bases from V and 6 bases from J, with 11 bases in between. Germline CDR1 SGHKS, CDR2 YYEKEE (reference sequence). The CDR3 loop reads CASSPFGSNEQFF. The CDR3 bases are TGTGCCAGCAGCCCTTTCGGGAGCAATGAGCAGTTCTTC.

The chain recombines TRBV7-2 with TRBJ2-7; D remains ambiguous. V gave up 2 bases and J gave up 0 bases, with 14 bases separating them. Germline-derived CDR1 and CDR2 are SGHTA and FQGNSA. This CDR3 region has 16 residues. CDR3 nucleotide sequence: TGTGCCAGCAGCTTAAAGGCTAGTGGATTCTCCTACGAGCAGTACTTC. Translated, it gives CASSLKASGFSYEQYF.